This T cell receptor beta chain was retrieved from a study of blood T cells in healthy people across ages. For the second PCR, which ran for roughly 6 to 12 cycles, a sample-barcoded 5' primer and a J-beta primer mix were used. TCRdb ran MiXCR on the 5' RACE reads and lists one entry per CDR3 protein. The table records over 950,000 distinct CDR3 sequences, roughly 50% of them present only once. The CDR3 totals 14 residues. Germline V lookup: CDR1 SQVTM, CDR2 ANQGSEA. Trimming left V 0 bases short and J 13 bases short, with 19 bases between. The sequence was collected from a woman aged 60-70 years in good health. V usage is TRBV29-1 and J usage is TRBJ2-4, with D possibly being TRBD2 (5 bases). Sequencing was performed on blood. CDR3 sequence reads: CSVEEDFSYNEQYF. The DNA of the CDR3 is TGCAGCGTTGAAGAGGACTTCTCCTACAATGAGCAGTACTTC.